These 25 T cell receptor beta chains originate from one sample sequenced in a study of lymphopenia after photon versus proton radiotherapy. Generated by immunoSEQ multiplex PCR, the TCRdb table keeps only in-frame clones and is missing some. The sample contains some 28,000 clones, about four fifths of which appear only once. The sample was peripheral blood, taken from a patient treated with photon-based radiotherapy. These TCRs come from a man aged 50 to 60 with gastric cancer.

As DNA, the CDR3 is TGTGCCTGGAACCCCCCAGGGTGGGGGGTTTCGGCCAAAAACATTCAGTACTTC. Translation gives CAWNPPGWGVSAKNIQYF. J is TRBJ2-4 and V is TRBV30; D is perhaps TRBD2 (6 bases). The V end was cut by 4 bases, the J end by 1 base, with 23 bases between. This CDR3 is built from 18 residues. The V gene's germline CDR1 is GTSNPN and CDR2 SVGIG (reference sequence).

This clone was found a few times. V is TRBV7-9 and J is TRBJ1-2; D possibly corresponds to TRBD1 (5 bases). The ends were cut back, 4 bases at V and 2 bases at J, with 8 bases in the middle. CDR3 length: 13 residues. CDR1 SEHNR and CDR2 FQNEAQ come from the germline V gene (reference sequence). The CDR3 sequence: CASSSGRNYGYTF. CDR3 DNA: TGTGCCAGCAGCTCGGGACGGAACTATGGCTACACCTTC.

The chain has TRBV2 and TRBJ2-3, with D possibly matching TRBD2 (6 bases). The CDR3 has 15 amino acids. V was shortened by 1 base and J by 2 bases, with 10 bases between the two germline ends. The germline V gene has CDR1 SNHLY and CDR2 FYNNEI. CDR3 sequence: CASSEGGGNTDTQYF. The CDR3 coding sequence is TGTGCCAGCAGTGAAGGAGGCGGGAACACAGATACGCAGTATTTT.

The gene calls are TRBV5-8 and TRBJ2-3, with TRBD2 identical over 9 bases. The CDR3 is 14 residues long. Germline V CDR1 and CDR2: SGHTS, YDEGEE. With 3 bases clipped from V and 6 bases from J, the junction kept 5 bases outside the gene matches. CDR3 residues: CASSSGTSYDTQYF. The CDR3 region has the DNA TGTGCCAGCAGCTCGGGGACTAGCTATGATACGCAGTATTTT. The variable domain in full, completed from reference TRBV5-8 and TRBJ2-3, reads EAGVTQSPTHLIKTRGQQATLRCSPISGHTSVYWYQQALGLGLQFLLWYDEGEERNRGNFPPRFSGRQFPNYSSELNVNALELEDSALYLCASSSGTSYDTQYFGPGTRLTVL.

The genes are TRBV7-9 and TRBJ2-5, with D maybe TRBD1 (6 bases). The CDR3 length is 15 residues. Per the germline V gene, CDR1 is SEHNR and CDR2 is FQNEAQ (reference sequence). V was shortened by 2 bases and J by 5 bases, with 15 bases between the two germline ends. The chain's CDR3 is CASSLLTYRDETQYF. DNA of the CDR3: TGTGCCAGCAGCTTACTTACGTACAGGGATGAGACCCAGTACTTC.

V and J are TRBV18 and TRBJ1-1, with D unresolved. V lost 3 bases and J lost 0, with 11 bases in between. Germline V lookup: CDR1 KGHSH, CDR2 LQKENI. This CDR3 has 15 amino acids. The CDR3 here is CASSPLQDMNTEAFF. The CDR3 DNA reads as TGTGCCAGCTCACCGCTACAAGACATGAACACTGAAGCTTTCTTT.

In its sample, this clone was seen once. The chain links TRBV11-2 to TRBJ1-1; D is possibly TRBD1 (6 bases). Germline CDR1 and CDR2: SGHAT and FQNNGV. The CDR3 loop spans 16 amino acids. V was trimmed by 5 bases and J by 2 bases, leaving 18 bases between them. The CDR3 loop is CASSPHPTGQNTEAFF. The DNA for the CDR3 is TGTGCCAGCAGCCCACACCCCACAGGGCAAAACACTGAAGCTTTCTTT.

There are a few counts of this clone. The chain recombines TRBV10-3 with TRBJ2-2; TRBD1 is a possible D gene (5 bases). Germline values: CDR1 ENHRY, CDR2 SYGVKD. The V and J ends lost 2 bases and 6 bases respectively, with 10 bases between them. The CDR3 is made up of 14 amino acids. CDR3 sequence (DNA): TGTGCCATCAGTGAGGGCAGGGAAGCCGGGGAGCTGTTTTTT. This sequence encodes CAISEGREAGELFF.

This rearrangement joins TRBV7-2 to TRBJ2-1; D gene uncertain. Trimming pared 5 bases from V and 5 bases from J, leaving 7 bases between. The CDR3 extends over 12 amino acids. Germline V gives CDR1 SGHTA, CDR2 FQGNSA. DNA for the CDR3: TGTGCCAGCAGCCCTAGAAACAATGAGCAGTTCTTC. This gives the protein CASSPRNNEQFF.

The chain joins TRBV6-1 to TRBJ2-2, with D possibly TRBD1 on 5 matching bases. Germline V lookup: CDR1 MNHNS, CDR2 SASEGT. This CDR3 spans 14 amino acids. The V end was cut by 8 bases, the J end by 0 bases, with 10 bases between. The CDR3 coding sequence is TGTGCCAGCTTGACCAGGGCGAACACCGGGGAGCTGTTTTTT. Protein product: CASLTRANTGELFF.

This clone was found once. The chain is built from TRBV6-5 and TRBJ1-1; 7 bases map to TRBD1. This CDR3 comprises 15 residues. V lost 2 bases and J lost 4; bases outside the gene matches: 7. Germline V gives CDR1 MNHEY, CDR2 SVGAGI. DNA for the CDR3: TGTGCCAGCAGTTACGATGACAGGGCTTCCACTGAAGCTTTCTTT. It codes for CASSYDDRASTEAFF.

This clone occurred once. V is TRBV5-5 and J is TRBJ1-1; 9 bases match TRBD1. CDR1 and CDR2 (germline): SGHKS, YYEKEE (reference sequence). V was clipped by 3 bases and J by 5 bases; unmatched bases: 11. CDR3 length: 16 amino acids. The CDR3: CASSSRTGVISTEAFF. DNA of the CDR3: TGTGCCAGCAGCTCGCGGACAGGGGTAATTTCTACTGAAGCTTTCTTT.

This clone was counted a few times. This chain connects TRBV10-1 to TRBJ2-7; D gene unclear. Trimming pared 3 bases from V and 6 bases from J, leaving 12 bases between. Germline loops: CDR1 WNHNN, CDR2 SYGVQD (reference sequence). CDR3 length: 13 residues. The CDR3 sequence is CASSESGNGEQYV. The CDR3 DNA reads TGCGCCAGCAGTGAATCTGGGAACGGCGAGCAGTACGTC.

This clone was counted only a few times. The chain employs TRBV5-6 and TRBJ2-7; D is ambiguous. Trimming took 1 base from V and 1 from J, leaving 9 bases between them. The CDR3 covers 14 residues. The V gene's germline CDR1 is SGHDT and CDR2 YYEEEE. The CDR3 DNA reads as TGTGCCAGCAGCTTGCGGGTTAGGTCCTACGAGCAGTACGTC. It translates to CASSLRVRSYEQYV.

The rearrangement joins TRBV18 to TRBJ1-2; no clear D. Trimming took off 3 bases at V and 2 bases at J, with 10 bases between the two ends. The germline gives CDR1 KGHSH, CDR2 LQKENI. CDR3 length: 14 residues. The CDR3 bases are TGTGCCAGCTCACCCCCTGGGGAAAACTATGGCTACACCTTC. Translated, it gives CASSPPGENYGYTF.

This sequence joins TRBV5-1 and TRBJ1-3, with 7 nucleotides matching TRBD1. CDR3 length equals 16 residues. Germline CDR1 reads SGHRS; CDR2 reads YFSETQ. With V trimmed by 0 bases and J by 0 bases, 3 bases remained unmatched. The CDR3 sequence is CASSLGNRGSGNTIYF. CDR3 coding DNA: TGCGCCAGCAGCTTGGGTAACAGGGGCTCTGGAAACACCATATATTTT.

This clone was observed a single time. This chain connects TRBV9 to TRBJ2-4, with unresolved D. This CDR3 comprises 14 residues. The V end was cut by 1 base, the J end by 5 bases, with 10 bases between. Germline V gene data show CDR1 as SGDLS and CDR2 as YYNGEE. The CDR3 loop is CASSVSLIQNIQYF. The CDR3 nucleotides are TGTGCCAGCAGCGTAAGTCTCATTCAAAACATTCAGTACTTC.

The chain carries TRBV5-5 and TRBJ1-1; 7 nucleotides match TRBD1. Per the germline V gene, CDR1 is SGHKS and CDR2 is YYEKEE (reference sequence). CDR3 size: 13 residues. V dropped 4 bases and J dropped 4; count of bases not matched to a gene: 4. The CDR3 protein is CASSLGQLTEAFF. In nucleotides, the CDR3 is TGTGCCAGCAGCCTGGGACAGCTCACTGAAGCTTTCTTT.

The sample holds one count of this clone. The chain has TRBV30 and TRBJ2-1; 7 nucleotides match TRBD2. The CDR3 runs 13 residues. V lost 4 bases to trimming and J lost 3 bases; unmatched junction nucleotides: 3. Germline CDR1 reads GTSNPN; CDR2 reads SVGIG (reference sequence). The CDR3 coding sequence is TGTGCCTGGACTAGCGGCTTCTACAATGAGCAGTTCTTC. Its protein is CAWTSGFYNEQFF.

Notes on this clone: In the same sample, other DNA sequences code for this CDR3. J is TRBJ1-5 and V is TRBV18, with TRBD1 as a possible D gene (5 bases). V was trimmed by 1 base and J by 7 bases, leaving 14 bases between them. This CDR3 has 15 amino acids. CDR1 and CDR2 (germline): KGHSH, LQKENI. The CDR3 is CASSPRSGQGQPQHF. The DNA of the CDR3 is TGTGCCAGCTCACCACGGAGTGGGCAGGGCCAGCCCCAGCATTTT.

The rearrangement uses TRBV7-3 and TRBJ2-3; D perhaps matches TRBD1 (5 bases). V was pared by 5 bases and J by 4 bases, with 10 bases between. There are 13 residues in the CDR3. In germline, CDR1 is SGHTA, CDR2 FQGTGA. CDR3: CASSEQDSDTQYF. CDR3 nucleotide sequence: TGTGCCAGCAGCGAACAGGATTCAGATACGCAGTATTTT. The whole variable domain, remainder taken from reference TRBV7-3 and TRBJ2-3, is GAGVSQTPSNKVTEKGKYVELRCDPISGHTALYWYRQSLGQGPEFLIYFQGTGAADDSGLPNDRFFAVRPEGSVSTLKIQRTERGDSAVYLCASSEQDSDTQYFGPGTRLTVL.

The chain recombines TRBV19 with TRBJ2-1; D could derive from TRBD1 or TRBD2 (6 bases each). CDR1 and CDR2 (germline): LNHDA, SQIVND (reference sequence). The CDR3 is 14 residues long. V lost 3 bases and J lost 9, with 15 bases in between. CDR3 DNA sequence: TGTGCCAGTAGTATTAGCGGAGGGGGAGGTGAGCAGTTCTTC. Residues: CASSISGGGGEQFF.

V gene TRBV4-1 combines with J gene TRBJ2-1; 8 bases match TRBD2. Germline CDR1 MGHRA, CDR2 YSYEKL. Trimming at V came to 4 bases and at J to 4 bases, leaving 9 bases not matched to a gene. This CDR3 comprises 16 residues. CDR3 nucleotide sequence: TGCGCCAGCAGCCGCGGGGGGTTGCTAGTATACAATGAGCAGTTCTTC. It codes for CASSRGGLLVYNEQFF.

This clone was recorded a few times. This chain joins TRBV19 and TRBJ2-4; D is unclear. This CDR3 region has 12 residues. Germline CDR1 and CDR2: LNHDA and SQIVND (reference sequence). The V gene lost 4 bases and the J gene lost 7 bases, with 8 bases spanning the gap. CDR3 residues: CASSNPSNIQYF. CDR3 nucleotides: TGTGCCAGTAGTAACCCGAGTAACATTCAGTACTTC.

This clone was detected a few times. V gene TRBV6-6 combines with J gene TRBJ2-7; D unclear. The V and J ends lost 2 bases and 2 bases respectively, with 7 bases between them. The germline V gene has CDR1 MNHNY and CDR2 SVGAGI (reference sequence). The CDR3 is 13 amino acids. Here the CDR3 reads CASSYLAAYEQYV. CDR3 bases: TGTGCCAGCAGTTACCTGGCTGCCTACGAGCAGTACGTC.